Listed here is a single T cell receptor (beta chain). The antigen remains undetermined. TCRdb keeps only in-frame clones here, not all; method: immunoSEQ multiplex PCR. The sample lists about 38,000 clones; about four fifths were seen once. The CDR3 extends over 14 amino acids. Germline CDR1 reads MNHEY; CDR2 reads SVGAGI. The V end was cut by 5 bases, the J end by 1 base, with 11 bases between. The sample comes from a study of PD-1 blockade in mismatch repair-deficient tumors. Study-level background: Patients had about 13 mismatch repair-deficient cancer types and were previously treated and progressing. Study-level points and caveats: Tumor-resident clones, often absent from pretreatment blood, expanded after pembrolizumab and then contracted.

Mismatch repair deficiency was confirmed in all patients, by PCR or immunohistochemistry. The V gene is TRBV6-5, the J gene TRBJ1-1, with D unclear. This sample comprised peripheral blood, obtained 4 weeks after starting pembrolizumab. The clonotype was recovered from an adult with mismatch repair-deficient cancer. CDR3 bases: TGTGCCAGCAGTCTAGTCTCAGGGAACACTGAAGCTTTCTTT. Protein: CASSLVSGNTEAFF.